The 18 T cell receptor beta chains below all came from one sample that was sequenced in a study of T cell responses to AZD1222 COVID-19 vaccine listed by TCRdb under 2021. Libraries were prepared through the immunoSEQ multiplex PCR assay. This immuneACCESS table, as held by TCRdb, lists in-frame sequences with V and J called but not all clones. Of the missing ones, under half trace to an unresolved V gene in checked studies; the others have no known cause. The sample table records 85,000 to 130,000 clones; 85% to 90% of these occur just once. The biggest ten clones account for approximately 15% of the sample. In the paper's terms, the time point label means: baseline before first vaccination. This material consisted of peripheral blood, taken on day 0 of AZD1222 vaccination. The receptors shown here come from an adult in good health.

The chain carries TRBV2 and TRBJ1-1, with 9 bases identical to TRBD1. The V segment lost 4 bases and the J segment 4 bases; nucleotides outside the gene matches: 1. CDR3 length equals 13 residues. Germline CDR1 is SNHLY and CDR2 is FYNNEI. The CDR3 loop is CASSGQGVTEAFF. The DNA of the CDR3 is TGTGCCAGCAGTGGACAGGGGGTCACTGAAGCTTTCTTT.

The V call is TRBV3-1 (or the pseudogene TRBV3-2), the J call TRBJ1-5, with unresolved D. Germline CDR1 is LGHDT and CDR2 is YNNKEL (reference sequence). Trimming cost V 2 bases and J 2 bases, with 4 bases left between them. This CDR3 is 13 amino acids long. The CDR3 is CASSQSGNQPQHF. As DNA, the CDR3 is TGTGCCAGCAGCCAAAGCGGCAATCAGCCCCAGCATTTT.

The chain joins TRBV5-8 to TRBJ2-3; 10 bases agree with TRBD2. The CDR3 is 19 residues long. V dropped 2 bases and J dropped 3; count of bases not matched to a gene: 15. Germline values: CDR1 SGHTS, CDR2 YDEGEE. As DNA, the CDR3 is TGTGCCAGCAGCTTTGTTCGGACTAGCGGAGGAACGTGGACAGATACGCAGTATTTT. It translates to CASSFVRTSGGTWTDTQYF.

This clone was recorded a few times. CDR3 bases: TGCGCCAGCAGCTTGGAGGGGGGGACCCAGTACTTC. It yields the protein CASSLEGGTQYF. The V call is TRBV5-1, the J call TRBJ2-5; D tentatively reads TRBD1 or TRBD2 (6 bases each). This CDR3 is 12 amino acids long. In germline, CDR1 is SGHRS, CDR2 YFSETQ. V was clipped by 0 bases and J by 7 bases, with 7 bases between them.

This chain connects TRBV5-8 to TRBJ1-1; D may be TRBD1 (6 bases). The CDR3 has 12 amino acids. The V gene's germline CDR1 is SGHTS and CDR2 YDEGEE. The germline V and J ends were trimmed by 4 bases and 8 bases, with 12 bases remaining between them. In nucleotides, the CDR3 is TGTGCCAGCAGCCTAGGACAGTCAGAAGCTTTCTTT. It is translated as CASSLGQSEAFF. Full variable domain (outside the CDR3, taken from reference TRBV5-8 and TRBJ1-1): EAGVTQSPTHLIKTRGQQATLRCSPISGHTSVYWYQQALGLGLQFLLWYDEGEERNRGNFPPRFSGRQFPNYSSELNVNALELEDSALYLCASSLGQSEAFFGQGTRLTVV.

This rearrangement joins TRBV5-4 to TRBJ2-2; D gene ambiguous. Germline CDR1 is SGHNT and CDR2 is YYREEE (reference sequence). The CDR3 totals 13 residues. V lost 5 bases and J 5 bases, leaving 10 bases between the germline ends. This chain's CDR3 is CASRLDNTGELFF. The CDR3, as DNA: TGTGCCAGCAGACTCGACAATACCGGGGAGCTGTTTTTT. The full variable domain, rest sourced from reference TRBV5-4 and TRBJ2-2, is ETGVTQSPTHLIKTRGQQVTLRCSSQSGHNTVSWYQQALGQGPQFIFQYYREEENGRGNFPPRFSGLQFPNYSSELNVNALELDDSALYLCASRLDNTGELFFGEGSRLTVL.

The genes are TRBV6-5 and TRBJ2-7, with D possibly TRBD2 on 6 matching bases. The CDR3 has 13 residues. Trimming left V 7 bases short and J 0 bases short, with 10 bases between. Germline values: CDR1 MNHEY, CDR2 SVGAGI. The CDR3, as DNA: TGTGCCAGCACGGCCGGGAGCTCCTACGAGCAGTACTTC. Translating gives CASTAGSSYEQYF.

The J gene is TRBJ2-7, the V gene TRBV4-1; 11 bases match TRBD1. CDR1 and CDR2 from the germline V gene are MGHRA and YSYEKL. V shed 2 bases and J 5 bases; nucleotides not matched to a gene: 8. CDR3 length equals 16 residues. CDR3 bases: TGCGCCAGCAGCCAACCCGGGACAGGGGGGTCCCACGAGCAGTACTTC. It codes for CASSQPGTGGSHEQYF.

The J gene is TRBJ1-6, the V gene TRBV7-6, with D possibly being TRBD1 (6 bases). There are 18 residues in the CDR3. Trimming removed 1 base at V and 2 bases at J, with 15 bases between. Germline assignment: CDR1 SGHVS and CDR2 FNYEAQ. DNA for the CDR3: TGTGCCAGCAGCTTAGGAGGGTACTGGGACACCTATAATTCACCCCTCCACTTT. Translation gives CASSLGGYWDTYNSPLHF.

The chain employs TRBV3-1 (or the pseudogene TRBV3-2) and TRBJ2-1; D may be TRBD2 (5 bases). This CDR3 has 13 residues. The germline V gene encodes CDR1 LGHDT and CDR2 YNNKEL (reference sequence). The V end lost 3 bases, the J end lost 6 bases, and 9 bases lay between the germline ends. The CDR3 here is CASSQSAANEQFF. CDR3 nucleotide sequence: TGTGCCAGCAGCCAGTCAGCGGCCAATGAGCAGTTCTTC.

The rearrangement uses TRBV11-3 and TRBJ2-7, with TRBD2 identical over 10 bases. From germline, CDR1 is SGHNT and CDR2 YENEEA. J lost 2 bases, V lost 5 bases, and 6 bases had no gene match. CDR3 length: 15 amino acids. The CDR3 bases are TGTGCCAGCAGCCGCCTAGCGGGGGAAGCCTACGAGCAGTACTTC. The encoded protein is CASSRLAGEAYEQYF.

The chain employs TRBV28 and TRBJ2-5, with 10 nucleotides matching TRBD2. From germline, CDR1 is MDHEN and CDR2 SYDVKM. The CDR3 spans 16 residues. Trimming at V came to 4 bases and at J to 5 bases, leaving 10 bases not matched to a gene. CDR3 DNA sequence: TGTGCCAGCAGTTCCCCCGCTAGCGGGGGAGGCGAGACCCAGTACTTC. As protein: CASSSPASGGGETQYF.

The chain carries TRBV12-5 and TRBJ1-5; a weak D match, TRBD1 (5 bases). V lost 2 bases to trimming and J lost 7 bases, with 9 bases between them. This CDR3 spans 13 amino acids. CDR1 LGHNT and CDR2 FRNRAP come from the germline V gene. CDR3: CASGLSGYQPQHF. The CDR3 DNA follows: TGTGCTAGTGGTTTGTCAGGGTACCAGCCCCAGCATTTT.

The V call is TRBV30, the J call TRBJ1-4, with D unclear. The CDR3 spans 15 residues. V was trimmed by 3 bases and J by 4 bases, leaving 15 bases between them. CDR1 and CDR2 from the germline V gene are GTSNPN and SVGIG (reference sequence). CDR3 nucleotide sequence: TGTGCCTGGAGCCTAGGGATCTCGGGTAATGAAAAACTGTTTTTT. It is translated as CAWSLGISGNEKLFF.

The chain joins TRBV7-8 to TRBJ1-2; D gene unclear. Trimming removed 5 bases from V and 3 bases from J, with 4 bases in between. The CDR3 length is 11 residues. Germline V gene sequence: CDR1 SGHVS, CDR2 FQNEAQ. The CDR3 DNA follows: TGTGCCAGCAGCAACTACTATGGCTACACCTTC. It specifies CASSNYYGYTF.

This chain joins TRBV18 and TRBJ2-7; a possible D gene is TRBD2 (6 bases). Germline V lookup: CDR1 KGHSH, CDR2 LQKENI. The CDR3 length is 14 residues. Deletions cut 3 bases from V and 2 bases from J, with 11 bases between. The CDR3 region has the DNA TGTGCCAGCTCACCGGGGCGGGGAACCTACGAGCAGTACTTC. Its translation is CASSPGRGTYEQYF.

The chain couples TRBV19 to TRBJ1-1; 7 bases map to TRBD1. This CDR3 comprises 15 residues. Unmatched junction bases numbered 8, after V lost 3 bases and J lost 4 bases. Germline assignment: CDR1 LNHDA and CDR2 SQIVND (reference sequence). The CDR3 nucleotides read TGTGCCAGTAGTATTGCCGGGGCAGGGGGCACTGAAGCTTTCTTT. Translating gives CASSIAGAGGTEAFF.

The CDR3 protein is CASSQGGYQETQYF. The CDR3 DNA follows: TGTGCCAGCAGCCAAGGGGGATACCAAGAGACCCAGTACTTC. The rearrangement joins TRBV3-1 (or the pseudogene TRBV3-2) to TRBJ2-5; D remains unclear. The V and J ends lost 1 base and 0 bases respectively, with 6 bases between them. The V gene's germline CDR1 is LGHDT and CDR2 YNNKEL (reference sequence). This CDR3 contains 14 residues.